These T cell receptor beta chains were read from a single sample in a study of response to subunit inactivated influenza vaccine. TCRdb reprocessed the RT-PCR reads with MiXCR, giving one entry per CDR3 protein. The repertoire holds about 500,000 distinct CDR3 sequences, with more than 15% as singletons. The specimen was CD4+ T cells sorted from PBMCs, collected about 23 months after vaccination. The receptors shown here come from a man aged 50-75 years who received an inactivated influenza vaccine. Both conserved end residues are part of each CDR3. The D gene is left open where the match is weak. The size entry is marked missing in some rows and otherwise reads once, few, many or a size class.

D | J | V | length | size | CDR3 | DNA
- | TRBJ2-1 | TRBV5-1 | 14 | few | CASSLGEGYNEQFF | TGCGCCAGCAGCTTGGGGGAAGGGTACAATGAGCAGTTCTTC
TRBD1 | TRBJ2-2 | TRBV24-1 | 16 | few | CATSDFRGSDTGELFF | TGTGCCACCAGTGATTTCAGGGGGTCGGACACCGGGGAGCTGTTTTTT
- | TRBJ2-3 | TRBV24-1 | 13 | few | CATGEWSTDTQYF | TGTGCCACCGGCGAGTGGAGCACAGATACGCAGTATTTT
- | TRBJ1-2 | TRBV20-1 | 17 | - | CSARDLKGRSANYGYTF | TGCAGTGCTAGAGACCTGAAGGGGCGAAGTGCTAACTATGGCTACACCTTC
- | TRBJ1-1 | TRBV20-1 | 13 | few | CSAIQGADTEAFF | TGCAGTGCTATTCAAGGGGCAGACACTGAAGCTTTCTTT
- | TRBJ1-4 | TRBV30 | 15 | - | CACVSFRTTNEKLFF | TGTGCCTGTGTAAGCTTCAGGACAACTAATGAAAAACTGTTTTTT
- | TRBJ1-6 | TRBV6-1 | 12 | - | CASTGFDSPLHF | TGTGCCAGCACGGGGTTTGATTCACCCCTCCACTTT
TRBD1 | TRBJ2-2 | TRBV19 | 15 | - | CASSTGQGISGELFF | TGTGCCAGTAGTACCGGACAGGGAATCTCCGGGGAGCTGTTTTTT
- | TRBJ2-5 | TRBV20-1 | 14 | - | CSARRGDRRETQYF | TGCAGTGCTCGACGGGGCGATCGGCGGGAGACCCAGTACTTC
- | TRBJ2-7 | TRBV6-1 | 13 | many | CASGPGHSYEQYF | TGTGCCAGCGGACCGGGACACTCCTACGAGCAGTACTTC
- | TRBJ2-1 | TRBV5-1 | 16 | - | CASSLALGESYNEQFF | TGCGCCAGCAGCTTGGCCTTGGGGGAATCATACAATGAGCAGTTCTTC
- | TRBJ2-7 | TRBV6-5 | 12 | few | CASSTPTGTLYF | TGTGCCAGCAGTACTCCTACAGGGACCTTATACTTC
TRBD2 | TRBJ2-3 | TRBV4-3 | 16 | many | CASSHTLAGDKDTQYF | TGCGCCAGCAGCCATACACTAGCGGGAGATAAGGATACGCAGTATTTT
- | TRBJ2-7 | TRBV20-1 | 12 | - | CSARKSGQGRHF | TGCAGTGCTAGAAAGTCGGGCCAGGGGCGGCACTTC
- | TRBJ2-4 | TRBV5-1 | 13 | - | CASRISTGNIQYF | TGCGCCAGCAGAATTAGTACGGGAAACATTCAGTACTTC
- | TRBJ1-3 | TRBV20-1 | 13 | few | CSARPGPGDTIYF | TGCAGTGCTAGACCAGGTCCCGGGGACACCATATATTTT
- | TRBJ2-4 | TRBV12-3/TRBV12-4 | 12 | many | CASSYQTGRKYF | TGTGCCAGCAGCTACCAAACAGGTAGAAAGTACTTC
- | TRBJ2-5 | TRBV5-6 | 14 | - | CASYLVGVQETQYF | TGTGCCAGCTACCTAGTTGGGGTTCAAGAGACCCAGTACTTC
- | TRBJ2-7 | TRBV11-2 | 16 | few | CASSLGGVLKSYEQYF | TGTGCCAGCAGCTTAGGTGGGGTCCTAAAATCCTACGAGCAGTACTTC
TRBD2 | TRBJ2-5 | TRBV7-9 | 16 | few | CASSWGLAGAKETQYF | TGTGCCAGCAGCTGGGGACTAGCGGGGGCCAAAGAGACCCAGTACTTC
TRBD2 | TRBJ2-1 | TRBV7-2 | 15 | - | CASSRTSGTQNEQFF | TGTGCCAGCAGCCGGACTAGTGGGACCCAAAATGAGCAGTTCTTC
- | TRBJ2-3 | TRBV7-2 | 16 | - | CASSLVEGSSTDTQYF | TGTGCCAGCAGCTTAGTTGAGGGATCTAGCACAGATACGCAGTATTTT
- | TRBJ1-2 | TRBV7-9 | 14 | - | CASSLVIATDGYTF | TGTGCCAGCAGCTTAGTGATAGCGACGGATGGCTACACCTTC
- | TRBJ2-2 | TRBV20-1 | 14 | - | CSAITGSATGELFF | TGCAGTGCTATTACAGGGTCCGCCACCGGGGAGCTGTTTTTT
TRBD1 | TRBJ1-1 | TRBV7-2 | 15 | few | CASRRHQGAGTEAFF | TGTGCCAGCAGACGCCACCAGGGGGCCGGAACTGAAGCTTTCTTT
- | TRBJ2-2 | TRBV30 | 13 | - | CAWRGISTGELFF | TGTGCCTGGAGGGGGATTAGTACCGGGGAGCTGTTTTTT
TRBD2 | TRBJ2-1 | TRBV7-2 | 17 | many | CASSLSFGGASLNEQFF | TGTGCCAGCAGCTTAAGTTTCGGGGGGGCTAGTCTCAATGAGCAGTTCTTC
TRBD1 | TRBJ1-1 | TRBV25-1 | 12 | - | CASRSTGERAFF | TGTGCCAGCCGCTCGACAGGGGAGAGGGCTTTCTTT
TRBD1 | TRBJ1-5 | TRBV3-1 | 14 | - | CASSQAGGIQPQHF | TGTGCCAGCAGCCAAGCAGGGGGCATTCAGCCCCAGCATTTT
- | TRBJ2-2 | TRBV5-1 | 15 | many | CASSLEPRGTGELFF | TGCGCCAGCAGCTTGGAGCCCAGGGGAACCGGGGAGCTGTTTTTT
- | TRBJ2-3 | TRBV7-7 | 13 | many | CASSRGRADTQYF | TGTGCTAGCAGCAGAGGACGGGCAGATACGCAGTATTTT
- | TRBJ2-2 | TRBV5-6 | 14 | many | CASTSPGESGELFF | TGTGCCAGCACCTCGCCGGGAGAGTCCGGGGAGCTGTTTTTT
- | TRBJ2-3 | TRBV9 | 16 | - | CASSVAGAVVTDTQYF | TGTGCCAGCAGCGTAGCGGGGGCAGTTGTCACAGATACGCAGTATTTT
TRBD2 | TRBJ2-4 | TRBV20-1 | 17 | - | CSVPSAGGLIAKNIQYF | TGCAGTGTCCCGTCCGCGGGGGGGTTGATAGCCAAAAACATTCAGTACTTC
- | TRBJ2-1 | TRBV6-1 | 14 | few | CASRGGGNYNEQFF | TGTGCCAGCAGGGGGGGTGGGAACTACAATGAGCAGTTCTTC
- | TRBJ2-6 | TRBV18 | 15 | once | CASSPLVAGANVLTF | TGTGCCAGCTCACCACTTGTTGCTGGGGCCAACGTCCTGACTTTC
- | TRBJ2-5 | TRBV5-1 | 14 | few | CASSTAGSGETQYF | TGCGCCAGCAGCACCGCGGGTTCGGGGGAGACCCAGTACTTC
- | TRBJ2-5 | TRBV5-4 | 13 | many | CASSLQIQETQYF | TGTGCCAGCAGCTTGCAAATCCAAGAGACCCAGTACTTC
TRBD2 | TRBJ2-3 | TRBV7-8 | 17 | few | CASSPLLLAASTDTQYF | TGTGCCAGCAGCCCCCTTCTACTAGCGGCTAGCACAGATACGCAGTATTTT
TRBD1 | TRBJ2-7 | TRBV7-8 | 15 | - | CASSTSPGQGAEQYF | TGTGCCAGCAGCACCTCTCCGGGACAGGGGGCCGAGCAGTACTTC
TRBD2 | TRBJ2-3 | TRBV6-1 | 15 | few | CASSSGGSRTDTQYF | TGTGCCAGCAGCTCGGGGGGGAGCCGCACAGATACGCAGTATTTT
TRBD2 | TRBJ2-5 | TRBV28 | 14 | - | CASSFTSGAGTQYF | TGTGCCAGCAGCTTTACTAGCGGGGCAGGGACCCAGTACTTC
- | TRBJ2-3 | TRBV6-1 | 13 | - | CASSIKGADTQYF | TGTGCCAGCAGTATTAAGGGAGCAGATACGCAGTATTTT
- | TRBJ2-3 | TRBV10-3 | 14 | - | CAIRISGSTDTQYF | TGTGCCATCAGAATATCTGGTAGCACAGATACGCAGTATTTT
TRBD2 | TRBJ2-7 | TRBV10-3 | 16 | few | CAISESGTSGSREQYF | TGTGCCATCAGTGAGTCTGGGACTAGCGGGAGTAGGGAGCAGTACTTC
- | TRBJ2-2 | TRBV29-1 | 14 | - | CSVVFWRDTGELFF | TGCAGCGTTGTTTTTTGGCGGGACACCGGGGAGCTGTTTTTT
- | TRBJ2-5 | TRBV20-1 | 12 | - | CSARVGTGTQYF | TGCAGTGCTAGAGTTGGGACTGGGACCCAGTACTTC
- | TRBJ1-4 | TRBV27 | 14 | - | CASSSAGAEEKLFF | TGTGCCAGCAGCTCGGCTGGGGCAGAGGAAAAACTGTTTTTT
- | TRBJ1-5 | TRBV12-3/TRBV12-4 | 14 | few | CASSLMAGNQPQHF | TGTGCCAGCAGTTTAATGGCTGGCAATCAGCCCCAGCATTTT
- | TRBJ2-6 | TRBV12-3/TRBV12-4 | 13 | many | CASSDSGANVLTF | TGTGCCAGCAGCGACTCTGGGGCCAACGTCCTGACTTTC
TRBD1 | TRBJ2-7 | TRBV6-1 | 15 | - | CASSPSGQGYYEQYF | TGTGCCAGCAGCCCGTCCGGACAGGGTTATTACGAGCAGTACTTC
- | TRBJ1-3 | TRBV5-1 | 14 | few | CASSPRTDTNTIYF | TGCGCCAGCAGCCCACGGACAGATACAAACACCATATATTTT
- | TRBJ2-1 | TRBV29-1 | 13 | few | CSVGGGSYNEQFF | TGCAGCGTTGGTGGGGGCTCCTACAATGAGCAGTTCTTC
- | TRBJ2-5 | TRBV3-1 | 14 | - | CASSLAGEAETQYF | TGTGCCAGCAGCCTAGCAGGGGAAGCAGAGACCCAGTACTTC
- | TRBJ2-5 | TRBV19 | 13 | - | CASLDRTSGTQYF | TGTGCCAGCCTCGACAGAACGTCGGGGACCCAGTACTTC
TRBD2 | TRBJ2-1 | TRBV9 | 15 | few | CASSVEVSGRGPQFF | TGTGCCAGCAGCGTAGAAGTTAGCGGGAGAGGACCGCAGTTCTTC
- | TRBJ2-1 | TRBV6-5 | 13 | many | CASSYRIGGEQFF | TGTGCCAGCAGTTATCGTATCGGCGGTGAGCAGTTCTTC
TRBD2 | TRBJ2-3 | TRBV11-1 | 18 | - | CASSLRRGLAENTDTQYF | TGTGCCAGCAGCTTAAGAAGAGGACTAGCGGAAAACACAGATACGCAGTATTTT
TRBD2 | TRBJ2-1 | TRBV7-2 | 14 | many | CASSIAGGPGEQFF | TGTGCCAGCAGCATAGCGGGGGGGCCGGGTGAGCAGTTCTTC